Sequencing of this TCR beta chain was carried out in a study of T cells in tuberculosis. In the study overall: CD1B tetramers identified T cells specific for mycobacterial lipid GMM. The study, taken as a whole, reports: Shorter CDR3-alpha in active tuberculosis partly drove smaller distances.

Here immunoSEQ multiplex PCR was the method, and the copy in TCRdb shows in-frame clones only, minus some. The data contain 25,000 to 35,000 clones, 70% to 90% of them singletons. Regarding this clone: The target antigen is unknown.

The CDR3 covers 15 residues. Germline-derived CDR1 and CDR2 are MNHEY and SVGAGI. Trimming pared 5 bases from V and 4 bases from J, leaving 17 bases between. The time point denotes: new active TB diagnosis, blood taken before or within 7 days of starting treatment. The chain combines TRBV6-5 with TRBJ1-2; D is possibly TRBD1 (5 bases). Here the sequenced sample was PBMCs, taken at tuberculosis diagnosis. This TCR was sampled from an adult with tuberculosis. Here the CDR3 reads CASSPLSQGGYGYTF. The CDR3 DNA is TGTGCCAGCAGTCCCCTTTCTCAGGGAGGCTATGGCTACACCTTC.